One TCR beta chain is described in this entry. Profiling relied on immunoSEQ multiplex PCR, and the TCRdb table lists in-frame clones only, not all of them. Here the sample spans over 150,000 clones, 90% to 95% being singletons. This CDR3 is 13 amino acids long. The ends were cut back, 2 bases at V and 10 bases at J, with 12 bases in the middle. The germline V gene has CDR1 SGHTA and CDR2 FQGTGA. The data were obtained in a study of control samples from healthy donors and cancer patients. The sequence was collected from a young man in good health. The chain employs TRBV7-3 and TRBJ2-1; D not certain. Specimen: blood. CDR3 protein: CASSLDPQTEQFF. CDR3 nucleotide sequence: TGTGCCAGCAGCTTAGATCCCCAGACCGAGCAGTTCTTC.